This T cell receptor beta chain was obtained from a study of OX40 agonist ivuxolimab in advanced cancers. TCRdb's copy holds only in-frame clones and misses some; the assay was immunoSEQ multiplex PCR. Of about 73,000 clones in the sample, over 80% are singletons; the top ten hold roughly 0.5%. The germline CDR1 and CDR2 sequences are LNHDA and SQIVND (reference sequence). Trimming stripped 3 bases from V and 4 bases from J, with 14 bases between. The CDR3 spans 15 residues. The gene calls are TRBV19 and TRBJ2-3; the D gene is possibly TRBD2 (6 bases). The sequence derives from an adult with an advanced solid tumor such as melanoma, head and neck, liver or kidney cancer. Sequences were derived from CD4+ or CD8+ T cells sorted from blood, sampled in a trial of the OX40 agonist ivuxolimab. The CDR3 loop is CASSIQEGFADTQYF. The CDR3 DNA is TGTGCCAGTAGTATTCAGGAGGGGTTCGCAGATACGCAGTATTTT.